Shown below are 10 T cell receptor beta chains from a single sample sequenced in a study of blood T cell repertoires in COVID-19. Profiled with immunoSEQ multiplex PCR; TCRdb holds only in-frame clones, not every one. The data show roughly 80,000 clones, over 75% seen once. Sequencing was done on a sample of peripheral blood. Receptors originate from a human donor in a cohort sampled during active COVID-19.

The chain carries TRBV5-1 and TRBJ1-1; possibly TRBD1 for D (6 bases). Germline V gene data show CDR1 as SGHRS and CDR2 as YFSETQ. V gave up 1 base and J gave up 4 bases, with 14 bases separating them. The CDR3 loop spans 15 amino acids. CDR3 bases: TGCGCCAGCAGCTTGCGCTGGGGAGGGGGCACTGAAGCTTTCTTT. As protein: CASSLRWGGGTEAFF. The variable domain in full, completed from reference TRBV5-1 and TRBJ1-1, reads KAGVTQTPRYLIKTRGQQVTLSCSPISGHRSVSWYQQTPGQGLQFLFEYFSETQRNKGNFPGRFSGRQFSNSRSEMNVSTLELGDSALYLCASSLRWGGGTEAFFGQGTRLTVV.

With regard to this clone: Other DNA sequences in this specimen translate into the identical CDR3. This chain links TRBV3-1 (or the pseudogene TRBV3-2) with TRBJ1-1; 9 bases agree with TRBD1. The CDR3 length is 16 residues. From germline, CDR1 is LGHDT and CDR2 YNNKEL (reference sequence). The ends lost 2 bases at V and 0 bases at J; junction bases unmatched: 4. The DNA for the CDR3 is TGTGCCAGCAGCCAACGGACAGGGGTCATGAACACTGAAGCTTTCTTT. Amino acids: CASSQRTGVMNTEAFF.

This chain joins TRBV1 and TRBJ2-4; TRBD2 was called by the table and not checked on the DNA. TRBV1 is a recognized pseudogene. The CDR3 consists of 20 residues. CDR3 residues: CTSSQDERLAGSLAKNIQYF. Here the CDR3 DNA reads TGCACCAGCAGCCAAGACGAGAGACTAGCGGGGTCCCTAGCCAAAAACATTCAGTACTTC.

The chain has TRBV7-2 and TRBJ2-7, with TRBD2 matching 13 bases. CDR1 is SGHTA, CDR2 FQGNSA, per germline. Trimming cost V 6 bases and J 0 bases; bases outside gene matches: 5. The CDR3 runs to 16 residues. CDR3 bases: TGTGCCAGCAGACCGACTAGCGGGGGGCTCTCCTACGAGCAGTACTTC. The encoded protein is CASRPTSGGLSYEQYF.

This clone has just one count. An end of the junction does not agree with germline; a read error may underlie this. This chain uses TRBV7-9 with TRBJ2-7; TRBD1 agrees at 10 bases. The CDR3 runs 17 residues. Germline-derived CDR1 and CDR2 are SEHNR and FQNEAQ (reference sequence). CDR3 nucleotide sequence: TGTGCCAGCAGCCCGCGAACCGGGACAGGGGTCTCCCACGAGCAGTACTTC. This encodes CASSPRTGTGVSHEQYF.

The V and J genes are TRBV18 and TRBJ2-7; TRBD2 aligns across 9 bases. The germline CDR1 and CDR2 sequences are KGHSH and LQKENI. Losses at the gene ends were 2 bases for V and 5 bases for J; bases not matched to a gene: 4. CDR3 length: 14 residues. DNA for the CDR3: TGTGCCAGCTCACCAGTTAGCGGGGGCCACGAGCAGTACTTC. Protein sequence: CASSPVSGGHEQYF.

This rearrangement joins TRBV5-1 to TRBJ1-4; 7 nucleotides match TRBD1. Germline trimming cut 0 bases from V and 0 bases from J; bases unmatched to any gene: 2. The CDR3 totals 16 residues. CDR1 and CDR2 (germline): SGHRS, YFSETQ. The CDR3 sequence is CASSLGGTATNEKLFF. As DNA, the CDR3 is TGCGCCAGCAGCTTGGGCGGGACAGCAACTAATGAAAAACTGTTTTTT. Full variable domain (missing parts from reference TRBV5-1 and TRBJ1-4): KAGVTQTPRYLIKTRGQQVTLSCSPISGHRSVSWYQQTPGQGLQFLFEYFSETQRNKGNFPGRFSGRQFSNSRSEMNVSTLELGDSALYLCASSLGGTATNEKLFFGSGTQLSVL.

The CDR3 reads CATSEPDRPQETQYF. The CDR3 DNA reads as TGTGCCACCAGTGAACCAGACAGGCCCCAAGAGACCCAGTACTTC. The rearrangement uses TRBV24-1 and TRBJ2-5; TRBD1 is a possible D gene (6 bases). V lost 4 bases to trimming and J lost 1 base, with 12 bases between them. The CDR3 has 15 residues. Per germline, CDR1 KGHDR and CDR2 SFDVKD.

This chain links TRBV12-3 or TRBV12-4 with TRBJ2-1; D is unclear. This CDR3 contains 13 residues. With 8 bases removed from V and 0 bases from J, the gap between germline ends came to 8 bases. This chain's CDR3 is CASGRSSYNEQFF. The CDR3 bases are TGTGCCAGCGGTCGGAGCTCCTACAATGAGCAGTTCTTC.

For the CDR3, the DNA is TGTGCCAGCAGTTATCGAGGGATCGGTAATTCACCCCTCCACTTT. It encodes CASSYRGIGNSPLHF. The chain combines TRBV6-5 with TRBJ1-6; D ambiguous. Germline CDR1 and CDR2: MNHEY and SVGAGI. The CDR3 is 15 amino acids. V was shortened by 3 bases and J by 6 bases, with 12 bases between the two germline ends.